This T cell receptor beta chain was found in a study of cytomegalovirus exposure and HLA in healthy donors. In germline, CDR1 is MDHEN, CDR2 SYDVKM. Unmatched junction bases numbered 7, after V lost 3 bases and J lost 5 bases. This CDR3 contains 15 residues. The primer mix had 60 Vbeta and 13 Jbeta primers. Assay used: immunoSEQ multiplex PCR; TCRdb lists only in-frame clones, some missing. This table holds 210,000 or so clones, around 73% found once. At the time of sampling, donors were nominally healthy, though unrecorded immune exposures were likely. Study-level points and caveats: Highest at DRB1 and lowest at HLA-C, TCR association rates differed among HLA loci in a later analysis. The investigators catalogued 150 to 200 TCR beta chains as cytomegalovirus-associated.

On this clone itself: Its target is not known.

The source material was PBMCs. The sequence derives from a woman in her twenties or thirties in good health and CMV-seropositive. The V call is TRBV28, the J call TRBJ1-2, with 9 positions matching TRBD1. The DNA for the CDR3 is TGTGCCAGCAGTTTGGTAACAGGGGGCGGATATGGCTACACCTTC. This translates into CASSLVTGGGYGYTF.